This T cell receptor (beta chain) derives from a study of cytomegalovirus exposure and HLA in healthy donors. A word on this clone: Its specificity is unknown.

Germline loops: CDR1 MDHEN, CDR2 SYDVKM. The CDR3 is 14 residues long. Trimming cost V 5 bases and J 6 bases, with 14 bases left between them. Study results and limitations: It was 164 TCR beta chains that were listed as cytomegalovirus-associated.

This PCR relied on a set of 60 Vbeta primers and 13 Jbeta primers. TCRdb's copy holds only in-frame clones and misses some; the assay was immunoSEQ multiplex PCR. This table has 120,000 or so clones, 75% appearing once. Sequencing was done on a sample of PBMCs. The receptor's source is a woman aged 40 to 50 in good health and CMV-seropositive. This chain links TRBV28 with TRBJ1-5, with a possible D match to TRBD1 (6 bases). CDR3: CASSTNRDAQPQHF. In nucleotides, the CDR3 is TGTGCCAGCAGTACTAACAGGGACGCTCAGCCCCAGCATTTT.